Listed below are T cell receptor beta chains from one sample, sequenced in a study of T cell responses to AZD1222 COVID-19 vaccine. Only in-frame clones appear in the TCRdb table, and some are missing; sequencing was by immunoSEQ multiplex PCR. Here the sample spans 95,000 to 130,000 clones, 92% being singletons. The sample in question was peripheral blood, obtained 28 days after the second AZD1222 dose. The receptors originated from an adult who received the AZD1222 COVID-19 vaccine. Both conserved end residues are part of each CDR3. A D gene is named only where the DNA matches it firmly. The size of a clone is reported for some rows only, either as once, few or many, or as a class for expanded clones.

CDR3 DNA,CDR3 protein,J gene,clone size,V gene,D gene
TGTGCCAGCAGCTTAAGTCCGGGCGTCGGTACTAATAATTCACCCCTCCACTTT,CASSLSPGVGTNNSPLHF,TRBJ1-6,NA,TRBV7-9,NA
TGTGCCAGCAGCCAGGACCCGAATGAAAAACTGTTTTTT,CASSQDPNEKLFF,TRBJ1-4,NA,TRBV7-9,NA
TGTGCCAGCTCACCATCGGGCCACGAGCAGTACTTC,CASSPSGHEQYF,TRBJ2-7,NA,TRBV18,NA
TGTGCCAGCACCTTGACCCACTACAATGAGCAGTTCTTC,CASTLTHYNEQFF,TRBJ2-1,once,TRBV28,NA
TGTGCCAGCAGCTTCGGGACTAGTCAAGGCGACGAGCAGTACTTC,CASSFGTSQGDEQYF,TRBJ2-7,NA,TRBV5-5,TRBD2
TGTGCCTCATTCCCCCTAGCGGGAGTGGATACGCAGTATTTT,CASFPLAGVDTQYF,TRBJ2-3,NA,TRBV28,TRBD2
TGTGCCAGCAGCTTTCAGGGGCGCGATGGCTACACCTTC,CASSFQGRDGYTF,TRBJ1-2,NA,TRBV5-6,NA
TGTGCCAGCAGACAACGACTAGCGGGAGACACCTACAATGAGCAGTTCTTC,CASRQRLAGDTYNEQFF,TRBJ2-1,NA,TRBV11-2,TRBD2
TGTGCCAGCGGGGGCCCTTTGGGGAACCCCTACGAGCAGTACTTC,CASGGPLGNPYEQYF,TRBJ2-7,NA,TRBV2,NA
TGTGCCAGCACCACCGGACAGTCCTACGAGCAGTACTTC,CASTTGQSYEQYF,TRBJ2-7,once,TRBV6-6,NA
TGTGCCTGGAAAGGGGGACAGGGGGCCTATGGCTACACCTTC,CAWKGGQGAYGYTF,TRBJ1-2,NA,TRBV30,TRBD1
TGTGCCAGCAGTTTAATTAAGGCAGACGGACTCTTGAACACTGAAGCTTTCTTT,CASSLIKADGLLNTEAFF,TRBJ1-1,NA,TRBV28,NA
TGTGCCAGCAGTGCCAAAGGGGGGGATAACACCGGGGAGCTGTTTTTT,CASSAKGGDNTGELFF,TRBJ2-2,NA,TRBV6-4,NA
TGTGCCAGCTATAAATATGGAAGCAATCAGCCCCAGCATTTT,CASYKYGSNQPQHF,TRBJ1-5,NA,TRBV28,NA
TGTGCCATCCACAGTAGCTCTGGGGCCAACGTCCTGACTTTC,CAIHSSSGANVLTF,TRBJ2-6,NA,TRBV10-3,NA